The present entry profiles one T cell receptor (beta chain) with its context. Its cognate antigen is unknown. This record belongs to a study of cytomegalovirus exposure and HLA in healthy donors. Overall study: The use of the same platform for the approximately 130 validation repertoires and the 666 first-cohort repertoires was reported by a later analysis. Study results and caveats: Many donors carried some public TCRs, although rarity characterized most TCR sequences. Three of the chains that were CMV-associated were confirmed in vitro to be specific for CMV antigens. The listing of roughly 160 TCR beta chains classed them as cytomegalovirus-associated.

The method was immunoSEQ multiplex PCR; TCRdb's version includes in-frame clones alone and lacks a portion of them. The data show about 160,000 clones, around 96% seen once. The CDR3 has 16 residues. V shed 6 bases and J 0 bases; nucleotides not matched to a gene: 4. The germline CDR1 and CDR2 sequences are SGHAT and FQDESV (reference sequence). The sequencing sample was made of PBMCs. The V and J genes are TRBV11-1 and TRBJ2-2, with 10 bases that match TRBD1. The clonotype originates from a woman in her late teens or twenties in good health and CMV-seronegative. The DNA for the CDR3 is TGTGCCAGCAGACGAGGGACAGGGGCGAACACCGGGGAGCTGTTTTTT. This sequence encodes CASRRGTGANTGELFF.